This T cell receptor beta chain was documented in a study of CD8+CD57+ T cells in acquired aplastic anemia (dated by TCRdb to the late 2010s). Looking at the study overall: DNA extracted from sorted CD4+ and CD8+ cells had a mean of around 3.3 ug, with a range of roughly 0.2 to 27.4 ug. For healthy donor samples, the average read count was about 9.9 million for CD4+ cells and 11 million to 14 million for CD8+ cells.

This clonotype was counted only a few times. It lacks a known antigen. Base qualities were left out, and no much larger clone turns up one base away. What the study reported, not specific to this receptor: No significant difference in CD8+ Simpson's diversity was found between patients and healthy controls (P=0.060). Although 25 to 30 CD8+ CDR3 sequences were shared by patients and controls, these sequences appeared highly expressed in patients and within the immunodominant clones of patients.

CDR1 is given as WSHSY and CDR2 as SAAADI, both from the germline V gene. The CDR3, from cysteine to phenylalanine, totals 15 residues. Kept here is only the CDR3 DNA, which spans 45 bases and is read in frame from base 1. Trimming at the junction amounts to 7 bases on V and 5 bases on J, and the germline ends lie 18 bases apart. TCR beta VDJ combination and CDR3 sequence profiling used genomic DNA as the template. An Illumina HiSeq 2000 was the platform used for TCR repertoire sequencing. In the source study's methods: TRBV/TRBJ rearrangement plots, CDR3 size and DJ length profiles, and Simpson's diversity index were used to assess repertoires. Whichever DNA sequence was most abundant in the deep sequencing data was defined as the immunodominant clone. CDR3 amino acid sequences were checked for sharing between subjects and were compared against published repertoires and the VDJdb database. The public reads were run again by TCRdb, first through fastp at Q25 and then through MiXCR, and only productive beta chains were kept. Rows matching on CDR3 protein sequence are summarized as one entry with the most common DNA and genes. Here the V and J calls rest on TCRdb's processing, not on the authors' analysis. The sample table lists about 210,000 distinct CDR3 sequences, about 37% of them with a count of one. The ten biggest clones cover around 1.1% of the sample.

The study deep-sequenced TCR repertoires of sorted CD4+ and CD8+ blood T cells from severe aplastic anemia patients and healthy subjects. Ficoll-Paque density gradient centrifugation was used to isolate peripheral blood mononuclear cells. Before DNA extraction, CD4+ and CD8+ T cells were sorted with FACS or magnetic beads. Sequenced input: sorted CD4+, CD8+, or CD8+CD57+ T cells (not recorded which) from PBMCs. The rearrangement joined TRBV10-2 to TRBJ2-1; the D element could tentatively be TRBD1 or TRBD2, as 6 bases agree for each. The sequence was obtained from a human donor in good health, serving as a control. This receptor carries the CDR3 CASILGGRTNNEQFF. In nucleotide form, the sequence is TGCGCCAGCATCCTAGGGGGGAGAACAAACAATGAGCAGTTCTTC.